These 20 T cell receptor beta chains share one sample of origin, sequenced in a study of CD8+ T cells in alopecia areata. RNA extraction and reverse transcription yielded cDNA as sequencing template. The table came from immunoSEQ multiplex PCR; TCRdb's copy has only in-frame clones and leaves some out. Of 120,000 or so clones in the sample, around 50% were seen once. The sequenced sample was CD4+ T cells sorted from blood, obtained at week 0. Receptors were obtained from a human donor with alopecia areata.

J is TRBJ2-7 and V is TRBV28, with D perhaps TRBD2 (5 bases). This CDR3 region has 14 residues. V gave up 2 bases and J gave up 2 bases, with 10 bases separating them. Germline lookup yields CDR1 MDHEN and CDR2 SYDVKM. The DNA of the CDR3 is TGTGCCAGCAGTTTAGGGGAGTTAACCTACGAGCAGTACTTC. Translating it yields CASSLGELTYEQYF.

The gene calls are TRBV5-4 and TRBJ2-2, with D tentatively TRBD2 (6 bases). The CDR3 loop spans 15 amino acids. Germline CDR1 and CDR2: SGHNT and YYREEE (reference sequence). Trimming took 1 base from V and 1 from J, leaving 8 bases between them. The CDR3 loop reads CASSLLARNTGELFF. The CDR3 coding sequence is TGTGCCAGCAGCTTGCTAGCGCGGAACACCGGGGAGCTGTTTTTT.

This clone was observed a handful of times. The CDR3 spells CSVRQGNYGYTF. CDR3 bases: TGCAGCGTTCGACAGGGGAACTATGGCTACACCTTC. The chain recombines TRBV29-1 with TRBJ1-2; TRBD1 matches at 8 bases. Per germline, CDR1 SQVTM and CDR2 ANQGSEA. Trimming took 5 bases from V and 2 from J; bases not matched to a gene: 1. CDR3 length: 12 residues.

A note on this clone: The same CDR3 also results from other DNA sequences found in this sample. The chain recombines TRBV20-1 with TRBJ2-5; no firm D call. Germline loops: CDR1 DFQATT, CDR2 SNEGSKA (reference sequence). Trimming cost V 6 bases and J 0 bases, with 5 bases left between them. There are 11 residues in the CDR3. The CDR3 region has the DNA TGCAGTGCGCAACACCAAGAGACCCAGTACTTC. Protein product: CSAQHQETQYF.

This clone was seen more than once but under ten times. V and J are TRBV4-1 and TRBJ1-5; 11 bases are shared with TRBD1. Unmatched junction bases numbered 8, after V lost 7 bases and J lost 6 bases. The CDR3 sequence is 15 residues long. Germline loops: CDR1 MGHRA, CDR2 YSYEKL. The CDR3 loop is CASNMDRGLGQPQHF. The CDR3 DNA reads TGCGCCAGCAACATGGACAGGGGGCTTGGTCAGCCCCAGCATTTT.

The chain links TRBV2 to TRBJ2-3; perhaps D is TRBD1 or TRBD2 (5 bases each). Trimming shortened V by 7 bases and J by 4 bases, and 18 bases separated the two germline ends. CDR3 size: 15 residues. CDR1 SNHLY and CDR2 FYNNEI come from the germline V gene. CDR3 residues: CASTSRAGGPDTQYF. The CDR3 DNA reads as TGTGCCAGCACGAGCCGGGCTGGGGGTCCAGATACGCAGTATTTT.

The chain uses TRBV2 and TRBJ2-1, with 9 positions matching TRBD1. V shed 7 bases and J 4 bases; nucleotides not matched to a gene: 8. Germline V gives CDR1 SNHLY, CDR2 FYNNEI. The CDR3 totals 15 residues. For the CDR3, the DNA is TGTGCCAGCACTACGGACAGGGGTGGATACAATGAGCAGTTCTTC. It encodes CASTTDRGGYNEQFF.

The chain employs TRBV4-3 and TRBJ2-7; D possibly corresponds to TRBD1 (5 bases). This CDR3 has 15 residues. V was clipped by 0 bases and J by 3 bases, with 12 bases between them. Germline V gives CDR1 LGHNA, CDR2 YSLEER. The DNA of the CDR3 is TGCGCCAGCAGCCAAGAGGCAGGGCCGGACTACGAGCAGTACTTC. The encoded protein is CASSQEAGPDYEQYF.

This chain joins TRBV27 and TRBJ2-3, with D possibly being TRBD2 (5 bases). Germline V gene lookup returns CDR1 MNHEY and CDR2 SMNVEV (reference sequence). This CDR3 contains 14 residues. V lost 3 bases and J lost 0, with 7 bases in between. The CDR3 DNA follows: TGTGCCAGCAGTTTTCGGGGAAGCACAGATACGCAGTATTTT. Amino acids: CASSFRGSTDTQYF.

The chain links TRBV5-5 to TRBJ2-5; D is undetermined. This CDR3 region has 14 residues. The germline CDR1 and CDR2 sequences are SGHKS and YYEKEE (reference sequence). V was clipped by 0 bases and J by 0 bases, with 6 bases between them. The CDR3 region has the DNA TGTGCCAGCAGCTTGGACCCGTACCAAGAGACCCAGTACTTC. Protein sequence: CASSLDPYQETQYF.

J is TRBJ2-5 and V is TRBV5-4; D is ambiguous. Trimming removed 2 bases from V and 3 bases from J, with 8 bases in between. Germline values: CDR1 SGHNT, CDR2 YYREEE (reference sequence). CDR3 length: 13 amino acids. The CDR3, as DNA: TGTGCCAGCAGCTTCACAGCTGAAGAGACCCAGTACTTC. Translated, it gives CASSFTAEETQYF. The variable domain in full, with the rest retrieved from reference TRBV5-4 and TRBJ2-5, is ETGVTQSPTHLIKTRGQQVTLRCSSQSGHNTVSWYQQALGQGPQFIFQYYREEENGRGNFPPRFSGLQFPNYSSELNVNALELDDSALYLCASSFTAEETQYFGPGTRLLVL.

The table lists this clone with a few counts. This chain joins TRBV5-4 and TRBJ2-7; 12 bases fit TRBD2. The CDR3 has 14 amino acids. CDR1 SGHNT and CDR2 YYREEE come from the germline V gene (reference sequence). V shed 4 bases and J 2 bases; nucleotides not matched to a gene: 1. CDR3 bases: TGTGCCAGCAGCCCTAGCGGGGGGGCCTACGAGCAGTACTTC. Translating gives CASSPSGGAYEQYF.

This clone was detected only a few times. V is TRBV2 and J is TRBJ2-3; possibly TRBD1 for D (5 bases). The germline V and J ends were trimmed by 6 bases and 7 bases, with 14 bases remaining between them. CDR1 is SNHLY and CDR2 is FYNNEI in the germline V gene. This CDR3 is built from 13 residues. CDR3 sequence reads: CASRMGRENTQYF. CDR3 DNA: TGTGCCAGCAGGATGGGCAGGGAAAATACGCAGTATTTT.

The chain combines TRBV5-4 with TRBJ2-5; 7 bases agree with TRBD2. After removal of 1 base from V and 3 bases from J, the junction contained 6 bases not matched to a gene. This CDR3 has 15 amino acids. Germline values: CDR1 SGHNT, CDR2 YYREEE (reference sequence). In nucleotides, the CDR3 is TGTGCCAGCAGCTTGCCTGGGGCGGGAGAAGAGACCCAGTACTTC. Encoded protein: CASSLPGAGEETQYF.

The V call is TRBV18, the J call TRBJ2-7; TRBD1 aligns across 11 bases. This CDR3 has 14 amino acids. After removal of 3 bases from V and 3 bases from J, the junction contained 1 base not matched to a gene. The V gene's germline CDR1 is KGHSH and CDR2 LQKENI. The CDR3 coding sequence is TGTGCCAGCTCACCGGACAGGGGGCACTACGAGCAGTACTTC. The encoded protein is CASSPDRGHYEQYF.

The rearrangement links TRBV5-1 to TRBJ2-5, with TRBD1 as a possible D gene (5 bases). The V end lost 0 bases, the J end lost 5 bases, and 8 bases lay between the germline ends. From germline, CDR1 is SGHRS and CDR2 YFSETQ. The CDR3 spans 13 residues. The DNA for the CDR3 is TGCGCCAGCAGCTTGGGGGGCCGGGAGACCCAGTACTTC. Protein sequence: CASSLGGRETQYF. The whole variable domain, filled in from reference TRBV5-1 and TRBJ2-5, reads KAGVTQTPRYLIKTRGQQVTLSCSPISGHRSVSWYQQTPGQGLQFLFEYFSETQRNKGNFPGRFSGRQFSNSRSEMNVSTLELGDSALYLCASSLGGRETQYFGPGTRLLVL.

V is TRBV7-3 and J is TRBJ2-6; D is undetermined. V dropped 1 base and J dropped 2 bases, with 6 bases sitting between them. CDR3 size: 15 residues. The V gene's germline CDR1 is SGHTA and CDR2 FQGTGA. The CDR3: CASSLNPAGANVLTF. The CDR3 bases are TGTGCCAGCAGCTTAAATCCAGCTGGGGCCAACGTCCTGACTTTC. Together with reference TRBV7-3 and TRBJ2-6, the CDR3 gives the full variable domain: GAGVSQTPSNKVTEKGKYVELRCDPISGHTALYWYRQSLGQGPEFLIYFQGTGAADDSGLPNDRFFAVRPEGSVSTLKIQRTERGDSAVYLCASSLNPAGANVLTFGAGSRLTVL.

The gene calls are TRBV7-2 and TRBJ2-7; no definite D call. The V gene lost 6 bases and the J gene lost 1 base, with 7 bases spanning the gap. The CDR3 is 12 residues long. CDR1 and CDR2 from the germline V gene are SGHTA and FQGNSA. CDR3 region: CASRGGSYEQYF. Here the CDR3 DNA reads TGTGCCAGCAGGGGCGGATCCTACGAGCAGTACTTC.

The chain carries TRBV2 and TRBJ2-7; D possibly corresponds to TRBD2 (6 bases). The V and J ends lost 6 bases and 1 base respectively, with 10 bases between them. The V gene's germline CDR1 is SNHLY and CDR2 FYNNEI. The CDR3 totals 13 residues. CDR3 coding DNA: TGTGCCAGCAGCGGGGACTCATCCTACGAGCAGTACTTC. It yields the protein CASSGDSSYEQYF.

The chain uses TRBV9 and TRBJ2-7; 9 nucleotides match TRBD2. The germline V gene encodes CDR1 SGDLS and CDR2 YYNGEE. This CDR3 region has 14 residues. V lost 0 bases, J lost 6 bases, and 4 bases stayed unmatched. The CDR3 nucleotides read TGTGCCAGCAGCGTAGGAGGGACTAGCCTCGAGCAGTACTTC. Its protein product is CASSVGGTSLEQYF. Combining the CDR3 with reference TRBV9 and TRBJ2-7 gives the whole variable domain DSGVTQTPKHLITATGQRVTLRCSPRSGDLSVYWYQQSLDQGLQFLIQYYNGEERAKGNILERFSAQQFPDLHSELNLSSLELGDSALYFCASSVGGTSLEQYFGPGTRLTVT.